These T cell receptor beta chains were read from a single sample in a study of CXCR3-negative and CXCR3-positive naive CD8 T cells. After re-calling the 5' RACE reads, TCRdb lists one entry per CDR3 protein, DNA absent. In all, the sample yields 65,000 to 95,000 distinct CDR3 sequences. Material: naive CXCR3- CD8+ T cells from blood. The receptors derive from a human donor in good health. Some clones in this sample may be carry-over from other donors' samples. CDR3s include the opening cysteine and the closing phenylalanine or tryptophan. Each record gives: J gene, V gene, CDR3 protein.

J: TRBJ2-7
V: TRBV5-4
CDR3: CASSSGQGNEQYF

J: TRBJ2-3
V: TRBV7-8
CDR3: CASSLEGGGSTDTQYF

J: TRBJ1-1
V: TRBV29-1
CDR3: CSVEGAAEAFF

J: TRBJ1-2
V: TRBV7-9
CDR3: CASSSTEGRINYGYTF

J: TRBJ1-1
V: TRBV14
CDR3: CASSQVWRQPNTEAFF

J: TRBJ2-2
V: TRBV7-9
CDR3: CASSPPAKGLGQPGELFF

J: TRBJ2-1
V: TRBV7-9
CDR3: CASSLYRTVPFF

J: TRBJ2-7
V: TRBV20-1
CDR3: CSAPLAGSYEQYF

J: TRBJ1-1
V: TRBV6-1
CDR3: CASSEQGDGGTEAFF

J: TRBJ2-7
V: TRBV27
CDR3: CASSLDRDTYEQYF

J: TRBJ1-2
V: TRBV29-1
CDR3: CSVEPWDGTLHLDGYTF

J: TRBJ2-3
V: TRBV14
CDR3: CASSRFGVTDTQYF

J: TRBJ2-7
V: TRBV5-1
CDR3: CATTDGINEQYF

J: TRBJ2-1
V: TRBV6-1
CDR3: CASRIRTSGYNEQFF

J: TRBJ2-3
V: TRBV27
CDR3: CASSELEPAYTDTQYF

J: TRBJ2-7
V: TRBV4-3
CDR3: CASSHRQGGGSYEQYF

J: TRBJ1-4
V: TRBV18
CDR3: CASSPGTTRAATNEKLFF

J: TRBJ2-1
V: TRBV7-9
CDR3: CASSFSMGRGFVDNEQFF

J: TRBJ2-1
V: TRBV29-1
CDR3: CSVETTRYHNEQFF

J: TRBJ2-1
V: TRBV6-5
CDR3: CASSFLARPPNEQFF

J: TRBJ2-7
V: TRBV29-1
CDR3: CSARRGTYEQYF

J: TRBJ2-3
V: TRBV29-1
CDR3: CSVEDDPAGESTDTQYF

J: TRBJ2-7
V: TRBV13
CDR3: CASSLSGTSGNYEQYF

J: TRBJ2-7
V: TRBV29-1
CDR3: CSVVGDRVYGSYEQYF

J: TRBJ2-1
V: TRBV12-3/TRBV12-4
CDR3: CASSWGTSGDNEQFF

J: TRBJ2-3
V: TRBV10-3
CDR3: CAIRRDQPATDTQYF

J: TRBJ1-5
V: TRBV28
CDR3: CASSDNRANNQPQHF

J: TRBJ2-7
V: TRBV6-2/TRBV6-3
CDR3: CASSNYRVTSYEQYF

J: TRBJ2-7
V: TRBV27
CDR3: CASSLEYPSGTSYEQYF

J: TRBJ2-7
V: TRBV11-3
CDR3: CASSGQGPIYEQYF

J: TRBJ2-1
V: TRBV2
CDR3: CASIAAQYNEQFF

J: TRBJ2-7
V: TRBV2
CDR3: CASTRQSYEQYF

J: TRBJ2-7
V: TRBV30
CDR3: CAWRAGAGEQYF

J: TRBJ1-4
V: TRBV5-1
CDR3: CASRVWGHNEKLFF

J: TRBJ2-5
V: TRBV29-1
CDR3: CSVEDGARGLVRMAQYF

J: TRBJ2-7
V: TRBV4-1
CDR3: CASSPSSLGYEQYF

J: TRBJ2-7
V: TRBV28
CDR3: CASSLIPFYEQYF

J: TRBJ2-7
V: TRBV30
CDR3: CAWSAGTSGLYEQYF

J: TRBJ2-2
V: TRBV6-5
CDR3: CASSSASTGELFF

J: TRBJ2-7
V: TRBV28
CDR3: CASSFRTEVNEQYF

J: TRBJ2-3
V: TRBV20-1
CDR3: CSATDRVSDTQYF

J: TRBJ2-1
V: TRBV18
CDR3: CASSPTGGWDDDEQFF

J: TRBJ2-1
V: TRBV6-4
CDR3: CASSDPLYGINEQFF

J: TRBJ2-4
V: TRBV2
CDR3: CASRGTTGGVGKNVQYF

J: TRBJ2-2
V: TRBV20-1
CDR3: CSARDLSGRARNTGELFF

J: TRBJ2-7
V: TRBV4-3
CDR3: CASSQEGKGSYEQYF